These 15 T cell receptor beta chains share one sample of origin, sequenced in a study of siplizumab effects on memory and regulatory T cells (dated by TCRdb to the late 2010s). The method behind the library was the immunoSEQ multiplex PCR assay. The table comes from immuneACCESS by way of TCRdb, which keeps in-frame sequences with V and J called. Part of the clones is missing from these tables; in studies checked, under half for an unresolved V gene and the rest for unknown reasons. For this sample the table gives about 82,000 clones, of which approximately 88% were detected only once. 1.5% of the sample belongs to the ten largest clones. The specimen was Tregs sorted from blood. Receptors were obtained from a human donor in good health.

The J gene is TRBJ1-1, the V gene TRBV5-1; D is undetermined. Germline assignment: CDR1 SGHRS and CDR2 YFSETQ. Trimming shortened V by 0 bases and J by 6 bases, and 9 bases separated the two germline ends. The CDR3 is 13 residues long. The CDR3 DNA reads TGCGCCAGCAGCTTGGATTTCGCCGCTGAAGCTTTCTTT. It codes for CASSLDFAAEAFF.

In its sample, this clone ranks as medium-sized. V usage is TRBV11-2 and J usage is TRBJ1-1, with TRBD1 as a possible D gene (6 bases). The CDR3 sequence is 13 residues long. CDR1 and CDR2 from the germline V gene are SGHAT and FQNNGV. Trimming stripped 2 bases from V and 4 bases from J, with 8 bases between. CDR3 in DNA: TGTGCCAGCAGCTTACAGGGGAGCACTGAAGCTTTCTTT. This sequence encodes CASSLQGSTEAFF.

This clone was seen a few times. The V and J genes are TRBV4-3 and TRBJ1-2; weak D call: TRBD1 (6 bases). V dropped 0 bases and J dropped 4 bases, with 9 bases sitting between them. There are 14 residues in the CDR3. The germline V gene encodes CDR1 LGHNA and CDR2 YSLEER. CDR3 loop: CASSQEGRGYGYTF. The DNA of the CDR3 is TGCGCCAGCAGCCAAGAAGGCAGGGGCTATGGCTACACCTTC.

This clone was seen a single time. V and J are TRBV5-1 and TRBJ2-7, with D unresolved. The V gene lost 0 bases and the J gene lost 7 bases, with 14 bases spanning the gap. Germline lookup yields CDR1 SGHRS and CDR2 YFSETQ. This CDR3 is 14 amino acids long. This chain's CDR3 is CASSLAGALEEQYF. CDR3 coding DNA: TGCGCCAGCAGCTTGGCGGGTGCCCTAGAGGAGCAGTACTTC.

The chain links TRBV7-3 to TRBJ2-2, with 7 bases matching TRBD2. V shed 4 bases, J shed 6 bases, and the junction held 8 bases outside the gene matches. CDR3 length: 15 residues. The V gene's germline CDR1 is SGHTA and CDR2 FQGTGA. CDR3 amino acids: CASSSEAGRAGELFF. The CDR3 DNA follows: TGTGCCAGCAGCTCCGAAGCAGGGAGGGCCGGGGAGCTGTTTTTT.

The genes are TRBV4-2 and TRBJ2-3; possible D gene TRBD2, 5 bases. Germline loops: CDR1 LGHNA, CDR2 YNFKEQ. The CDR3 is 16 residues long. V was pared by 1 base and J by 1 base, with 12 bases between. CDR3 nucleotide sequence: TGTGCCAGCAGCCAAGTCCGAGGGCCGGGCACAGATACGCAGTATTTT. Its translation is CASSQVRGPGTDTQYF.

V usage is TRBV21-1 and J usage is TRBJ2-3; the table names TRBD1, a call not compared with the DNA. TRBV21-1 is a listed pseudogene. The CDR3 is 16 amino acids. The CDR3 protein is CASSETTGERTDTQYF. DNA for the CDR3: TGTGCCAGCAGCGAAACTACAGGGGAGCGCACAGATACGCAGTATTTT.

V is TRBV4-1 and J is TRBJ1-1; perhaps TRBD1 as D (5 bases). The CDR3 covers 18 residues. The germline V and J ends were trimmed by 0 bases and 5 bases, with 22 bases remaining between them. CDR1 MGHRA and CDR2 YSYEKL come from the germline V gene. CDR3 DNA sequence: TGCGCCAGCAGCCAAGATGGGGCTGGGGCAGGCCCGAGGACTGAAGCTTTCTTT. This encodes CASSQDGAGAGPRTEAFF.

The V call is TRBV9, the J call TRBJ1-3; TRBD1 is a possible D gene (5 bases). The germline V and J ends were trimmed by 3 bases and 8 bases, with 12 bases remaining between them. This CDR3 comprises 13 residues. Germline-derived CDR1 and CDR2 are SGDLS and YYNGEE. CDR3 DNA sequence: TGTGCCAGCAGCGAGGGGACTGGGTACACCATATATTTT. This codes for CASSEGTGYTIYF. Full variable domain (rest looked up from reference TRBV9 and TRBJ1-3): DSGVTQTPKHLITATGQRVTLRCSPRSGDLSVYWYQQSLDQGLQFLIQYYNGEERAKGNILERFSAQQFPDLHSELNLSSLELGDSALYFCASSEGTGYTIYFGEGSWLTVV.

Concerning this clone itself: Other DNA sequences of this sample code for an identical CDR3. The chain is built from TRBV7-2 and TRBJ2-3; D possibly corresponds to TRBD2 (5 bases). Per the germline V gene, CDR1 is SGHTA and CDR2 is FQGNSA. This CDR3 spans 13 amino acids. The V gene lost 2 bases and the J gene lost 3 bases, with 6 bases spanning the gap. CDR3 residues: CASSLTGTDTQYF. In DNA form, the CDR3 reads TGTGCCAGCAGCTTAACGGGGACAGATACGCAGTATTTT.

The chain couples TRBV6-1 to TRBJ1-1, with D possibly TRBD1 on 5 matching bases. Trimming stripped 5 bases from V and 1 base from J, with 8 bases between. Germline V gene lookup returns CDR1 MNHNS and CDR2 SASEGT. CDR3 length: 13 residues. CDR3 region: CASSPGQNTEAFF. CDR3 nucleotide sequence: TGTGCCAGCAGTCCCGGACAGAACACTGAAGCTTTCTTT.

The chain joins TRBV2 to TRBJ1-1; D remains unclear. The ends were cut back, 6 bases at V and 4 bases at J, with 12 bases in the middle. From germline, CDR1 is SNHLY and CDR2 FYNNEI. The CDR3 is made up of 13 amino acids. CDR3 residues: CASSAGHVTEAFF. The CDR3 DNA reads TGTGCCAGCAGCGCCGGTCATGTCACTGAAGCTTTCTTT.

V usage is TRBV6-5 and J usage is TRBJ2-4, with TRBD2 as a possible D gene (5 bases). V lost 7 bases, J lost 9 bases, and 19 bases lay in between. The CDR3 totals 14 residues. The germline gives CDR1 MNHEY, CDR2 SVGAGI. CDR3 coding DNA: TGTGCCAGCAATCCGGCAGGCGGGTACAGCATTCAGTACTTC. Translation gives CASNPAGGYSIQYF.

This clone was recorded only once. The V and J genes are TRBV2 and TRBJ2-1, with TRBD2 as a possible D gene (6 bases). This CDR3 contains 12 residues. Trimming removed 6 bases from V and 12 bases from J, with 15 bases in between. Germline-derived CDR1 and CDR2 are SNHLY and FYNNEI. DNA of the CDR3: TGTGCCAGCAGACTCAACCTGGGGGGGCAGTTCTTC. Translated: CASRLNLGGQFF.

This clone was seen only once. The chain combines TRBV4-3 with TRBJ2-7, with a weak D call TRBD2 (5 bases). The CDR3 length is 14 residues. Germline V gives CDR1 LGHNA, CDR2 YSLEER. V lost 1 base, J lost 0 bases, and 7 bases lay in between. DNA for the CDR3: TGCGCCAGCAGCCAAGGACTACACTCCTACGAGCAGTACTTC. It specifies CASSQGLHSYEQYF.